Following are 20 T cell receptor beta chains from one sample sequenced in a study of shared clonotypes between healthy human individuals. CD45RO-negative CD8 cells positively selected for CCR7 made up the naive population, which excluded terminally differentiated effector memory CD45RA+ cells. Data came from immunoSEQ multiplex PCR; TCRdb stores just in-frame clones and leaves some out. The sample yields millions of clones, under 95% seen once. Sequenced input: naive CD8+ T cells from PBMCs. These receptors were collected from a man aged 18 to 35 in good health. Some clones in this sample may be carry-over from other donors' samples.

About this clone itself: The sample carries other DNA sequences with the same CDR3. The chain has TRBV4-3 and TRBJ2-7; tentative D call: TRBD2 (5 bases). With 1 base removed from V and 2 bases from J, the gap between germline ends came to 12 bases. Germline CDR1 LGHNA, CDR2 YSLEER. The CDR3 runs 15 residues. The CDR3 spells CASSQVYSGTYEQYF. CDR3 bases: TGCGCCAGCAGCCAAGTTTACAGCGGTACCTACGAGCAGTACTTC.

This clone appeared a single time. This CDR3 is also generated by other DNA sequences in the sample. V gene TRBV27 combines with J gene TRBJ2-7, with 7 nucleotides matching TRBD2. Germline assignment: CDR1 MNHEY and CDR2 SMNVEV (reference sequence). The CDR3 loop spans 14 amino acids. The junction had 7 bases not matched to a gene; V was cut back by 5 bases and J by 3 bases. The CDR3 region is CASSPRGGVYEQYF. CDR3 sequence (DNA): TGTGCCAGCAGTCCCCGGGGAGGGGTCTACGAGCAGTACTTC.

The gene calls are TRBV4-3 and TRBJ2-7; the match to TRBD2 covers 14 bases. Per the germline V gene, CDR1 is LGHNA and CDR2 is YSLEER. Losses at the gene ends were 3 bases for V and 5 bases for J; bases not matched to a gene: 3. This CDR3 spans 15 amino acids. CDR3 nucleotides: TGCGCCAGCAGCCACAAGGGACTAGCGGGAGACGAGCAGTACTTC. Protein sequence: CASSHKGLAGDEQYF.

The chain is built from TRBV9 and TRBJ2-1, with unresolved D. Germline V lookup: CDR1 SGDLS, CDR2 YYNGEE. The length of the CDR3 is 16 residues. Deletions cut 4 bases from V and 0 bases from J, with 14 bases between. CDR3 region: CASSPAGSVSYNEQFF. In nucleotides, the CDR3 is TGTGCCAGCAGCCCCGCCGGCAGCGTCTCCTACAATGAGCAGTTCTTC.

The chain recombines TRBV27 with TRBJ2-1; 7 bases fit TRBD2. The CDR3 runs to 16 residues. Germline lookup yields CDR1 MNHEY and CDR2 SMNVEV (reference sequence). Unmatched junction bases numbered 10, after V lost 5 bases and J lost 3 bases. This CDR3 is CASSVLGGSDYNEQFF. The DNA of the CDR3 is TGTGCCAGCAGTGTATTGGGCGGGAGTGACTACAATGAGCAGTTCTTC.

Only one count was recorded for this clone. The chain employs TRBV7-3 and TRBJ2-1, with D maybe TRBD2 (6 bases). The V gene lost 1 base and the J gene lost 0 bases, with 10 bases spanning the gap. The germline CDR1 and CDR2 sequences are SGHTA and FQGTGA. The CDR3 has 16 residues. CDR3 coding DNA: TGTGCCAGCAGCTTAATTGGGGGGAGCTCCTACAATGAGCAGTTCTTC. It translates to CASSLIGGSSYNEQFF.

V is TRBV18 and J is TRBJ1-3; D gene uncertain. Germline lookup yields CDR1 KGHSH and CDR2 LQKENI. Trimming took 3 bases from V and 4 from J, leaving 13 bases between them. This CDR3 has 15 residues. The chain's CDR3 is CASSPSSGRGNTIYF. The CDR3 DNA reads TGTGCCAGCTCACCCTCAAGTGGCCGGGGAAACACCATATATTTT.

This sequence joins TRBV6-5 and TRBJ2-1; TRBD1 agrees at 10 bases. V gave up 2 bases and J gave up 8 bases; unmatched junction bases: 6. Germline CDR1 reads MNHEY; CDR2 reads SVGAGI. This CDR3 spans 15 amino acids. The CDR3 nucleotides read TGTGCCAGCAGTTACGGGACAGGGGTATTGGATGAGCAGTTCTTC. It codes for CASSYGTGVLDEQFF.

The genes are TRBV10-3 and TRBJ2-1; D is unresolved. Germline loops: CDR1 ENHRY, CDR2 SYGVKD. This CDR3 comprises 12 residues. Trimming took 2 bases from V and 7 from J, leaving 6 bases between them. The CDR3 loop reads CAISEIRNEQFF. The CDR3 nucleotides are TGTGCCATCAGTGAGATCCGGAATGAGCAGTTCTTC.

The gene calls are TRBV5-1 and TRBJ2-7; no clear D. Germline-derived CDR1 and CDR2 are SGHRS and YFSETQ. This CDR3 has 14 amino acids. V was pared by 5 bases and J by 2 bases, with 14 bases between. The CDR3 region is CASRLPDGTYEQYF. In DNA, the CDR3 is TGCGCCAGCAGGTTACCGGACGGTACCTACGAGCAGTACTTC.

DNA of the CDR3: TGCGCCAGCAGCCAAGGTACTAGCGGGAGTTGGTATGAGCAGTTCTTC. As protein: CASSQGTSGSWYEQFF. The chain employs TRBV4-1 and TRBJ2-1, with 11 bases matching TRBD2. Unmatched junction bases numbered 7, after V lost 1 base and J lost 8 bases. The CDR3 consists of 16 residues. Germline V gene data show CDR1 as MGHRA and CDR2 as YSYEKL.

This rearrangement joins TRBV7-9 to TRBJ2-2; D is possibly TRBD2 (7 bases). Germline-derived CDR1 and CDR2 are SEHNR and FQNEAQ (reference sequence). V was cut by 5 bases and J by 4 bases, with 17 bases left in between. This CDR3 is 16 amino acids long. DNA of the CDR3: TGTGCCAGCAGCCCCTTTAGGGGAGGGGGCACCGGGGAGCTGTTTTTT. This translates into CASSPFRGGGTGELFF. The complete variable domain, with remaining parts taken from reference TRBV7-9 and TRBJ2-2, reads DTGVSQNPRHKITKRGQNVTFRCDPISEHNRLYWYRQTLGQGPEFLTYFQNEAQLEKSRLLSDRFSAERPKGSFSTLEIQRTEQGDSAMYLCASSPFRGGGTGELFFGEGSRLTVL.

This chain links TRBV4-1 with TRBJ1-5, with TRBD1 matching 10 bases. Unmatched junction bases numbered 16, after V lost 4 bases and J lost 4 bases. Per the germline V gene, CDR1 is MGHRA and CDR2 is YSYEKL. The CDR3 sequence is 19 residues long. CDR3 region: CASSPEAGTGVRRNQPQHF. CDR3 DNA: TGCGCCAGCAGCCCGGAGGCCGGGACAGGGGTTCGTCGAAATCAGCCCCAGCATTTT.

This chain uses TRBV19 with TRBJ1-2; maybe TRBD1 (6 bases). The germline V and J ends were trimmed by 0 bases and 0 bases, with 14 bases remaining between them. The CDR3 totals 17 residues. CDR1 is LNHDA and CDR2 is SQIVND in the germline V gene (reference sequence). The CDR3 coding sequence is TGTGCCAGTAGTATAGAAGTCAGGGGCACAGCTAACTATGGCTACACCTTC. Translating gives CASSIEVRGTANYGYTF.

J is TRBJ1-1 and V is TRBV28; possibly TRBD1 for D (6 bases). There are 14 residues in the CDR3. Germline CDR1 MDHEN, CDR2 SYDVKM. V was clipped by 6 bases and J by 5 bases, with 16 bases between them. The CDR3 DNA reads TGTGCCAGCAGCCCAGTGGGGGGCCGAACTGAAGCTTTCTTT. This encodes CASSPVGGRTEAFF.

This chain uses TRBV27 with TRBJ2-3, with 7 positions matching TRBD2. This CDR3 is 16 amino acids long. Losses at the gene ends were 2 bases for V and 4 bases for J; bases not matched to a gene: 9. CDR1 is MNHEY and CDR2 is SMNVEV in the germline V gene (reference sequence). The CDR3 is CASSLNLAEGPDTQYF. The CDR3 bases are TGTGCCAGCAGTTTAAATCTAGCGGAAGGCCCAGATACGCAGTATTTT.

As to this clone: The sample has other DNA sequences that encode this CDR3 too. J is TRBJ2-1 and V is TRBV30; D perhaps matches TRBD2 (5 bases). This CDR3 has 13 amino acids. Per the germline V gene, CDR1 is GTSNPN and CDR2 is SVGIG (reference sequence). V lost 3 bases to trimming and J lost 0 bases, with 6 bases between them. CDR3 DNA: TGTGCCTGGAGGGGGAGCTCCTACAATGAGCAGTTCTTC. Protein: CAWRGSSYNEQFF.

This clone showed up just once. The chain employs TRBV27 and TRBJ2-7, with unresolved D. CDR3 size: 14 residues. Trimming took 5 bases from V and 2 from J, leaving 13 bases between them. Germline CDR1 MNHEY, CDR2 SMNVEV (reference sequence). In DNA form, the CDR3 reads TGTGCCAGCAGTCCTACCCGAATTACCTACGAGCAGTACTTC. Translated, it gives CASSPTRITYEQYF.

This clone was picked up one time. The chain carries TRBV28 and TRBJ2-7; 9 bases are a match to TRBD1. The CDR3 has 15 residues. Germline values: CDR1 MDHEN, CDR2 SYDVKM. The ends lost 1 base at V and 4 bases at J; junction bases unmatched: 5. Here the CDR3 DNA reads TGTGCCAGCAGTTTATTGGACAGGGGAGGATACGAGCAGTACTTC. Amino acids: CASSLLDRGGYEQYF.

This clone was counted a few times. The chain couples TRBV7-9 to TRBJ2-6; D ambiguous. The length of the CDR3 is 14 residues. The V gene's germline CDR1 is SEHNR and CDR2 FQNEAQ (reference sequence). V was clipped by 0 bases and J by 4 bases, with 4 bases between them. CDR3 in amino acids: CASSLATGANVLTF. In nucleotides, the CDR3 is TGTGCCAGCAGCTTAGCGACAGGGGCCAACGTCCTGACTTTC.